The 2 T cell receptor beta chains below all came from one sample that was sequenced in a study of cytomegalovirus exposure and HLA in healthy donors. The primer mix had 60 Vbeta and 13 Jbeta primers. The assay was immunoSEQ multiplex PCR, and TCRdb's table has in-frame clones only and misses some. The sample holds more than 100,000 clones; around 69% are singletons and the top ten take about 7.9%. Material: PBMCs. These receptor sequences come from a woman between 35 and 50 years old in good health and CMV-seropositive.

Here the CDR3 reads CASSRTGTENEAQYF. As DNA, the CDR3 is TGCGCCAGCAGCCGGACCGGGACAGAAAATGAGGCCCAGTACTTC. V is TRBV5-1 and J is TRBJ2-5; 7 positions agree with TRBD1. V gave up 4 bases and J gave up 9 bases; unmatched junction bases: 15. The CDR3 is 15 amino acids. Germline V gives CDR1 SGHRS, CDR2 YFSETQ.

About this clone: This sample includes further DNA sequences coding for the same CDR3. The chain uses TRBV9 and TRBJ1-1, with D possibly being TRBD1 (6 bases). Trimming removed 2 bases at V and 0 bases at J, with 8 bases between. The CDR3 contains 14 residues. Germline CDR1 SGDLS, CDR2 YYNGEE. CDR3 protein: CASSVTGMNTEAFF. The CDR3 region has the DNA TGTGCCAGCAGCGTTACAGGGATGAACACTGAAGCTTTCTTT.